Listed here are 19 T cell receptor beta chains from one sample, sequenced in a study of T cell responses to AZD1222 COVID-19 vaccine. Profiling relied on immunoSEQ multiplex PCR, and the TCRdb table lists in-frame clones only, not all of them. In the table there are about 180,000 clones, 85% to 90% of which are singletons. The input for sequencing was peripheral blood, taken on day 0 of AZD1222 vaccination. The receptors here all came from an adult in good health.

V and J are TRBV5-1 and TRBJ1-4, with 8 bases lining up with TRBD1. The CDR3 has 16 amino acids. The V gene's germline CDR1 is SGHRS and CDR2 YFSETQ. The trim removed 1 base at V and 5 bases at J, leaving 7 bases unmatched. CDR3 bases: TGCGCCAGCAGCTTGAGTCCCGGGACAGGAAATGAAAAACTGTTTTTT. The encoded protein is CASSLSPGTGNEKLFF.

This chain joins TRBV28 and TRBJ2-7, with TRBD1 matching over 8 bases. CDR1 and CDR2 from the germline V gene are MDHEN and SYDVKM. The CDR3 contains 15 residues. The V segment lost 5 bases and the J segment 2 bases; nucleotides outside the gene matches: 8. DNA for the CDR3: TGTGCCAGCAGTCGGACAGGGCGACTTCCCTACGAGCAGTACTTC. It is translated as CASSRTGRLPYEQYF.

There are a few counts of this clone. This chain uses TRBV27 with TRBJ2-2; D gene unclear. The V and J ends lost 5 bases and 6 bases respectively, with 10 bases between them. The CDR3 runs 13 residues. CDR1 MNHEY and CDR2 SMNVEV come from the germline V gene (reference sequence). CDR3 in DNA: TGTGCCAGCAGTGGGGTCGGAGCCGGGGAGCTGTTTTTT. Translation gives CASSGVGAGELFF.

This clone was detected many times. This chain connects TRBV19 to TRBJ1-2; no definite D call. The CDR3 spans 13 residues. Germline V gene lookup returns CDR1 LNHDA and CDR2 SQIVND (reference sequence). Between the trimmed V and J ends, which lost 5 bases and 3 bases, there was a span of 10 bases. The CDR3 reads CASSFTEHYGYTF. CDR3 sequence (DNA): TGTGCCAGTAGTTTCACAGAGCACTATGGCTACACCTTC.

V usage is TRBV7-2 and J usage is TRBJ2-7; TRBD1 agrees at 7 bases. With 5 bases clipped from V and 1 base from J, the junction kept 11 bases outside the gene matches. The length of the CDR3 is 16 residues. Germline lookup yields CDR1 SGHTA and CDR2 FQGNSA. The CDR3 region has the DNA TGTGCCAGCAGCGCCCGACAGGGTCTTACGTCCTACGAGCAGTACTTC. Translated: CASSARQGLTSYEQYF.

The CDR3 DNA is TGTGCCAGCAGTCCCACCGGGACAAAGACTGGGGCCAACGTCCTGACTTTC. This codes for CASSPTGTKTGANVLTF. V is TRBV28 and J is TRBJ2-6; TRBD1 is a possible D gene (6 bases). The V gene lost 5 bases and the J gene lost 2 bases, with 16 bases spanning the gap. The CDR3 has 17 residues. The germline V gene encodes CDR1 MDHEN and CDR2 SYDVKM.

V gene TRBV4-2 combines with J gene TRBJ1-4, with D tentatively TRBD1 (5 bases). The V gene lost 0 bases and the J gene lost 3 bases, with 17 bases spanning the gap. The CDR3 runs 18 residues. CDR1 is LGHNA and CDR2 is YNFKEQ in the germline V gene. CDR3 in amino acids: CASSQDPSGGGANEKLFF. The CDR3 DNA reads as TGTGCCAGCAGCCAAGATCCCTCGGGTGGGGGGGCTAATGAAAAACTGTTTTTT.

The rearrangement joins TRBV12-3 or TRBV12-4 to TRBJ2-1; D gene ambiguous. There are 12 residues in the CDR3. Trimming stripped 7 bases from V and 9 bases from J, with 13 bases between. This CDR3 is CASTPVVGEQFF. The CDR3 bases are TGTGCCAGCACCCCGGTTGTAGGTGAGCAGTTCTTC.

This chain joins TRBV2 and TRBJ1-5; 7 bases fit TRBD1. This CDR3 spans 14 amino acids. Trimming at V came to 1 base and at J to 6 bases, leaving 3 bases not matched to a gene. The germline V gene has CDR1 SNHLY and CDR2 FYNNEI. The CDR3 here is CASSEDRGRQPQHF. The CDR3, as DNA: TGTGCCAGCAGTGAAGATAGGGGGCGTCAGCCCCAGCATTTT.

The chain recombines TRBV3-1 (or the pseudogene TRBV3-2) with TRBJ1-1, with D tentatively TRBD1 (5 bases). The CDR3 consists of 14 residues. Trimming pared 1 base from V and 5 bases from J, leaving 11 bases between. Germline V gene sequence: CDR1 LGHDT, CDR2 YNNKEL (reference sequence). The CDR3 spells CASSQAGAETEAFF. In DNA, the CDR3 is TGTGCCAGCAGCCAAGCTGGGGCAGAAACTGAAGCTTTCTTT.

The chain carries TRBV6-5 and TRBJ2-1; D is undetermined. Trimming removed 8 bases from V and 4 bases from J, with 15 bases in between. This CDR3 spans 14 amino acids. Germline-derived CDR1 and CDR2 are MNHEY and SVGAGI. This CDR3 reads CASSFLGGYNEQFF. The CDR3, as DNA: TGTGCCAGCTCCTTTCTCGGCGGTTACAATGAGCAGTTCTTC.

Worth noting for this clone: Other DNA sequences of this sample code for an identical CDR3. The V and J genes are TRBV19 and TRBJ2-1; 10 nucleotides agree with TRBD1. CDR3 length equals 15 residues. CDR1 and CDR2 from the germline V gene are LNHDA and SQIVND (reference sequence). After removal of 6 bases from V and 4 bases from J, the junction contained 6 bases not matched to a gene. The CDR3 bases are TGTGCCAGTAGCCCGGACAGGGGGGCGTACAATGAGCAGTTCTTC. This codes for CASSPDRGAYNEQFF.

This clone was observed a single time. The chain recombines TRBV19 with TRBJ2-1, with TRBD1 as a possible D gene (6 bases). The length of the CDR3 is 10 residues. Germline CDR1 and CDR2: LNHDA and SQIVND (reference sequence). V lost 8 bases to trimming and J lost 15 bases, with 14 bases between them. CDR3 region: CASPTGRGFF. In nucleotides, the CDR3 is TGTGCCAGTCCGACAGGCCGGGGGTTCTTC.

This chain connects TRBV19 to TRBJ2-7; D ambiguous. The CDR3 loop spans 13 amino acids. Germline loops: CDR1 LNHDA, CDR2 SQIVND (reference sequence). The V end lost 5 bases, the J end lost 1 base, and 9 bases lay between the germline ends. CDR3: CASSHGPSYEQYF. As DNA, the CDR3 is TGTGCCAGTAGTCATGGACCTTCCTACGAGCAGTACTTC.

This sequence joins TRBV5-1 and TRBJ2-1, with 9 bases matching TRBD2. The CDR3 covers 13 residues. Trimming took 5 bases from V and 8 from J; bases not matched to a gene: 5. Germline loops: CDR1 SGHRS, CDR2 YFSETQ. The CDR3 DNA sequence: TGCGCCAGCAGGCGGGAGGGTATGGATGAGCAGTTCTTC. Translated, it gives CASRREGMDEQFF.

V and J are TRBV4-3 and TRBJ2-1, with D maybe TRBD2 (6 bases). V lost 4 bases and J 7 bases, leaving 20 bases between the germline ends. The CDR3 sequence is 16 residues long. CDR1 is LGHNA, CDR2 YSLEER, per germline. This CDR3 is CASSPRGRPGWNEQFF. CDR3 bases: TGCGCCAGCAGCCCCCGAGGGAGGCCCGGTTGGAATGAGCAGTTCTTC.

The chain combines TRBV2 with TRBJ2-7; D not resolved. The germline V gene has CDR1 SNHLY and CDR2 FYNNEI. V was clipped by 2 bases and J by 13 bases, with 9 bases between them. This CDR3 region has 10 residues. The CDR3 spells CASSEIRTYF. CDR3 sequence (DNA): TGTGCCAGCAGTGAAATCCGGACCTACTTC.

The chain uses TRBV9 and TRBJ1-3; tentatively, D is TRBD1 (6 bases). The CDR3 spans 14 residues. CDR1 is SGDLS and CDR2 is YYNGEE in the germline V gene. Trimming shortened V by 7 bases and J by 3 bases, and 14 bases separated the two germline ends. The CDR3 nucleotides read TGTGCCAGCGCCACAGGGTTCAGTGGAAACACCATATATTTT. Residues: CASATGFSGNTIYF.

The genes are TRBV10-1 and TRBJ2-5; TRBD2 matches at 8 bases. CDR1 WNHNN and CDR2 SYGVQD come from the germline V gene (reference sequence). CDR3 length: 17 residues. V was clipped by 6 bases and J by 5 bases; unmatched bases: 17. The CDR3 DNA reads TGCGCCAGCAGCTCCCGCGCCGAGCGGGAGTATCAGGAGACCCAGTACTTC. Protein: CASSSRAEREYQETQYF.